The source of this T cell receptor (beta chain) is a study of graft-versus-host responses after intestinal transplantation. About the research overall: Each patient got anti-thymocyte globulin induction, then tacrolimus and steroids for around three years. Study-level findings and limits: Peak levels of circulating GvH clones tracked with early post-transplant HvG declines. Recipient bone marrow held GvH clones, some seen earlier in ileum or blood.

Remarks on this clone: Its antigen is currently unknown.

The germline V gene has CDR1 SEHNR and CDR2 FQNEAQ (reference sequence). Trimming took off 1 base at V and 0 bases at J, with 7 bases between the two ends. This CDR3 region has 15 residues. The method was immunoSEQ multiplex PCR; TCRdb's version includes in-frame clones alone and lacks a portion of them. The profile shows approximately 90,000 clones, around 90% of them singletons. The input for sequencing was unstimulated CD8+ T cells sorted from spleen or lymph node cells, taken before intestinal transplant. This rearrangement joins TRBV7-9 to TRBJ1-3, with unresolved D. The receptor's source is a human donor who received an intestinal transplant. The CDR3 coding sequence is TGTGCCAGCAGCTTAGTAGAGAGCTCTGGAAACACCATATATTTT. Its protein product is CASSLVESSGNTIYF. Full variable domain (missing parts from reference TRBV7-9 and TRBJ1-3): DTGVSQNPRHKITKRGQNVTFRCDPISEHNRLYWYRQTLGQGPEFLTYFQNEAQLEKSRLLSDRFSAERPKGSFSTLEIQRTEQGDSAMYLCASSLVESSGNTIYFGEGSWLTVV.